Each of the 24 T cell receptor beta chains below was sequenced from the same sample in a study of shared clonotypes between healthy human individuals. Produced via immunoSEQ multiplex PCR; TCRdb's table is partial and in-frame only. Of 2 million to 2.5 million clones listed, approximately 95% were seen once; the top ten hold 0.39%. Sequenced sample: naive CD4+ T cells from PBMCs. The subset was: CD45RA+ positively selected. The receptor source for this set is a man between 18 and 29 years old in good health. Some clones in this sample may be carry-over from other donors' samples.

The chain combines TRBV5-3 with TRBJ1-5; weak D call: TRBD1 (6 bases). TRBV5-3 is recorded as an ORF, its role being uncertain. The V and J ends lost 4 bases and 0 bases respectively, with 23 bases between them. The CDR3 sequence is 19 residues long. The CDR3, as DNA: TGTGCCAGAAGCCCGCCCCGGCCGCGGACAGCCGTTAGCAATCAGCCCCAGCATTTT. Its translation: CARSPPRPRTAVSNQPQHF.

The chain is built from TRBV4-2 and TRBJ1-3, with D perhaps TRBD1 (5 bases). This CDR3 is built from 16 residues. Germline CDR1 LGHNA, CDR2 YNFKEQ. Trimming removed 4 bases from V and 0 bases from J, with 13 bases in between. CDR3 residues: CASSLNGALSGNTIYF. The CDR3 DNA reads as TGTGCCAGCAGCCTGAACGGGGCACTCTCTGGAAACACCATATATTTT.

This chain links TRBV7-9 with TRBJ2-5; perhaps D is TRBD1 or TRBD2 (5 bases each). CDR3 length: 15 residues. Trimming shortened V by 5 bases and J by 1 base, and 14 bases separated the two germline ends. Germline assignment: CDR1 SEHNR and CDR2 FQNEAQ (reference sequence). Here the CDR3 DNA reads TGTGCCAGCAGCCGCCGAGAGGGGCTCCAAGAGACCCAGTACTTC. Residues: CASSRREGLQETQYF.

This CDR3 is CASSLGGRGWEETQYF. Written as DNA, the CDR3 is TGTGCCAGCAGCCTAGGCGGGAGGGGCTGGGAAGAGACCCAGTACTTC. This rearrangement joins TRBV11-3 to TRBJ2-5; TRBD2 matches at 9 bases. The V segment lost 5 bases and the J segment 3 bases; nucleotides outside the gene matches: 10. The CDR3 length is 16 residues. Germline V CDR1 and CDR2: SGHNT, YENEEA. The variable domain in full, with the rest retrieved from reference TRBV11-3 and TRBJ2-5, is EAGVVQSPRYKIIEKKQPVAFWCNPISGHNTLYWYLQNLGQGPELLIRYENEEAVDDSQLPKDRFSAERLKGVDSTLKIQPAELGDSAVYLCASSLGGRGWEETQYFGPGTRLLVL.

The chain links TRBV10-3 to TRBJ2-7; 12 nucleotides line up with TRBD1. The CDR3 has 13 amino acids. Germline V gene lookup returns CDR1 ENHRY and CDR2 SYGVKD. With V trimmed by 6 bases and J by 5 bases, 2 bases remained unmatched. The CDR3 nucleotides read TGTGCCATCAGGGGACAGGGGGCGGACGAGCAGTACTTC. This sequence encodes CAIRGQGADEQYF.

CDR3 nucleotide sequence: TGTGCCAGCAGTTTCTTATACACCGGGGAGCTGTTTTTT. Residues: CASSFLYTGELFF. The chain has TRBV27 and TRBJ2-2; D ambiguous. The CDR3 loop spans 13 amino acids. Germline V CDR1 and CDR2: MNHEY, SMNVEV (reference sequence). The V end lost 3 bases, the J end lost 3 bases, and 5 bases lay between the germline ends.

The chain recombines TRBV5-1 with TRBJ2-7, with TRBD1 matching 10 bases. There are 17 residues in the CDR3. Germline loops: CDR1 SGHRS, CDR2 YFSETQ. V lost 3 bases to trimming and J lost 6 bases; unmatched junction nucleotides: 15. As DNA, the CDR3 is TGCGCCAGCAGCTGGACGACCTCCGGGACAGGGGCCCGCGAGCAGTACTTC. It is translated as CASSWTTSGTGAREQYF.

This chain joins TRBV5-4 and TRBJ1-4; 7 bases line up with TRBD1. Germline trimming cut 3 bases from V and 7 bases from J; bases unmatched to any gene: 0. The CDR3 runs to 12 residues. The germline V gene encodes CDR1 SGHNT and CDR2 YYREEE (reference sequence). The CDR3 region has the DNA TGTGCCAGCAGCTCAGGGGGTGAAAAACTGTTTTTT. Its translation: CASSSGGEKLFF.

The chain recombines TRBV5-1 with TRBJ1-4, with 11 bases matching TRBD1. Unmatched junction bases numbered 6, after V lost 4 bases and J lost 7 bases. This CDR3 has 15 residues. Germline V gene data show CDR1 as SGHRS and CDR2 as YFSETQ. The CDR3 is CASSRDRGRGEKLFF. DNA of the CDR3: TGCGCCAGCAGCCGGGACAGGGGGAGGGGTGAAAAACTGTTTTTT. Complete variable domain (other parts from reference TRBV5-1 and TRBJ1-4): KAGVTQTPRYLIKTRGQQVTLSCSPISGHRSVSWYQQTPGQGLQFLFEYFSETQRNKGNFPGRFSGRQFSNSRSEMNVSTLELGDSALYLCASSRDRGRGEKLFFGSGTQLSVL.

The chain is built from TRBV7-9 and TRBJ2-5; D possibly corresponds to TRBD2 (6 bases). CDR1 and CDR2 (germline): SEHNR, FQNEAQ (reference sequence). V was cut by 3 bases and J by 13 bases, with 15 bases left in between. The CDR3 extends over 12 amino acids. CDR3 bases: TGTGCCAGCAGCTTGGGGCCGGGACTGAGGTACTTC. Translating gives CASSLGPGLRYF.

The V and J genes are TRBV9 and TRBJ2-2; a weak D match, TRBD2 (7 bases). This CDR3 region has 14 residues. With 4 bases removed from V and 6 bases from J, the gap between germline ends came to 13 bases. Germline CDR1 reads SGDLS; CDR2 reads YYNGEE. Here the CDR3 DNA reads TGTGCCAGCAGCCTCGGGGGGCAGGCCGGGGAGCTGTTTTTT. Translated: CASSLGGQAGELFF.

J is TRBJ2-4 and V is TRBV6-1; 10 bases are shared with TRBD2. This CDR3 region has 14 residues. In germline, CDR1 is MNHNS, CDR2 SASEGT. The V gene end was trimmed by 8 bases and the J gene end by 7 bases; junction bases not matched to a gene: 8. CDR3 residues: CASRSTSGKNIQYF. In nucleotides, the CDR3 is TGTGCCAGCCGTTCAACTAGCGGGAAGAACATTCAGTACTTC.

The V and J genes are TRBV28 and TRBJ2-1, with TRBD2 matching 7 bases. There are 19 residues in the CDR3. Losses at the gene ends were 5 bases for V and 5 bases for J; bases not matched to a gene: 21. Germline-derived CDR1 and CDR2 are MDHEN and SYDVKM. The chain's CDR3 is CASSPGRQGGLGINNEQFF. CDR3 coding DNA: TGTGCCAGCAGTCCCGGCCGCCAGGGAGGACTAGGGATAAACAATGAGCAGTTCTTC.

Only a few counts were recorded for this clone. At the DNA level, this CDR3 is encoded by other sequences in the same sample as well. This chain uses TRBV14 with TRBJ2-3; no clear D gene. The germline CDR1 and CDR2 sequences are SGHDN and FVKESK. V was shortened by 3 bases and J by 2 bases, with 0 bases between the two germline ends. The CDR3 is 11 amino acids. CDR3 region: CASSHTDTQYF. The CDR3 DNA reads as TGTGCCAGCAGCCACACAGATACGCAGTATTTT. Variable domain in full (rest from reference TRBV14 and TRBJ2-3): EAGVTQFPSHSVIEKGQTVTLRCDPISGHDNLYWYRRVMGKEIKFLLHFVKESKQDESGMPNNRFLAERTGGTYSTLKVQPAELEDSGVYFCASSHTDTQYFGPGTRLTVL.

This clone has a single count. The rearrangement links TRBV27 to TRBJ2-1, with TRBD2 matching 8 bases. The CDR3 runs 15 residues. The V gene's germline CDR1 is MNHEY and CDR2 SMNVEV (reference sequence). V gave up 5 bases and J gave up 7 bases; unmatched junction bases: 10. CDR3 in DNA: TGTGCCAGCAGTAAACCGGGACTAGGTGGAAATGAGCAGTTCTTC. This gives the protein CASSKPGLGGNEQFF.

CDR3 in amino acids: CASSLQGLTSSTDTQYF. For the CDR3, the DNA is TGTGCCAGCAGCTTGCAGGGGCTCACCTCTAGCACAGATACGCAGTATTTT. V usage is TRBV5-4 and J usage is TRBJ2-3; tentatively, D is TRBD1 (6 bases). Germline assignment: CDR1 SGHNT and CDR2 YYREEE (reference sequence). The CDR3 runs to 17 residues. Trimming left V 1 base short and J 0 bases short, with 15 bases between.

The chain joins TRBV28 to TRBJ1-1, with D possibly being TRBD1 (5 bases). Germline V gene data show CDR1 as MDHEN and CDR2 as SYDVKM. Trimming left V 5 bases short and J 11 bases short, with 15 bases between. The CDR3 loop spans 12 amino acids. CDR3 bases: TGTGCCAGCAGTGTCGTGTTCGGGGCCGCTTTCTTT. Translated: CASSVVFGAAFF.

In DNA form, the CDR3 reads TGTGCCAGCACCCCCCGGGGTTTGCTCTTGGCAGATACGCAGTATTTT. It encodes CASTPRGLLLADTQYF. The chain joins TRBV28 to TRBJ2-3; a possible D gene is TRBD2 (5 bases). Germline V gives CDR1 MDHEN, CDR2 SYDVKM. The CDR3 is 16 residues long. V gave up 7 bases and J gave up 4 bases, with 21 bases separating them.

This clone occurred once. This specimen includes other DNA sequences encoding the same CDR3. The gene calls are TRBV5-1 and TRBJ2-7; D is possibly TRBD2 (6 bases). CDR1 and CDR2 from the germline V gene are SGHRS and YFSETQ. CDR3 length: 14 residues. Trimming cost V 4 bases and J 2 bases, with 13 bases left between them. The CDR3: CASSPRTGAYEQYF. Written as DNA, the CDR3 is TGCGCCAGCAGCCCCCGGACGGGGGCCTACGAGCAGTACTTC.

The V gene is TRBV5-1, the J gene TRBJ2-1; 13 positions agree with TRBD2. This CDR3 is built from 18 residues. Germline CDR1 and CDR2: SGHRS and YFSETQ. Trimming took 0 bases from V and 5 from J; bases not matched to a gene: 8. The CDR3: CASSLGARGLAGDNEQFF. The CDR3 nucleotides are TGCGCCAGCAGCTTGGGGGCCAGAGGACTAGCGGGAGACAATGAGCAGTTCTTC.

The rearrangement joins TRBV7-9 to TRBJ2-7; D is possibly TRBD2 (6 bases). There are 14 residues in the CDR3. Deletions cut 7 bases from V and 4 bases from J, with 17 bases between. Germline CDR1 and CDR2: SEHNR and FQNEAQ (reference sequence). The CDR3 reads CASTPGGMGYEQYF. DNA for the CDR3: TGTGCCAGCACCCCAGGCGGGATGGGGTACGAGCAGTACTTC. Based on the CDR3 plus reference TRBV7-9 and TRBJ2-7, the full variable domain is DTGVSQNPRHKITKRGQNVTFRCDPISEHNRLYWYRQTLGQGPEFLTYFQNEAQLEKSRLLSDRFSAERPKGSFSTLEIQRTEQGDSAMYLCASTPGGMGYEQYFGPGTRLTVT.

This chain links TRBV10-3 with TRBJ2-3; 8 nucleotides agree with TRBD2. CDR1 ENHRY and CDR2 SYGVKD come from the germline V gene. V was pared by 8 bases and J by 3 bases, with 7 bases of the junction left unmatched. This CDR3 has 14 amino acids. The CDR3 sequence is CAIRPGGGTDTQYF. The CDR3 DNA reads TGTGCCATCCGCCCGGGAGGGGGGACAGATACGCAGTATTTT.

The V and J genes are TRBV2 and TRBJ2-3, with 10 bases matching TRBD1. The CDR3 contains 16 residues. Germline V CDR1 and CDR2: SNHLY, FYNNEI. The V segment lost 4 bases and the J segment 3 bases; nucleotides outside the gene matches: 7. The CDR3 DNA follows: TGTGCCAGCAGTGGCCGGGACAGGGGAGGGACAGATACGCAGTATTTT. This gives the protein CASSGRDRGGTDTQYF.

Worth noting for this clone: The sample carries other DNA sequences with the same CDR3. This chain uses TRBV7-2 with TRBJ2-7; D is unresolved. V lost 1 base and J lost 3, with 7 bases in between. The CDR3 has 13 residues. CDR1 is SGHTA and CDR2 is FQGNSA in the germline V gene. The CDR3 DNA is TGTGCCAGCAGCTTAGTCGTTCGCTACGAGCAGTACTTC. Translating it yields CASSLVVRYEQYF.